This T cell receptor (beta chain) was identified in a study of beta chain features in type 1 diabetes. V was clipped by 6 bases and J by 3 bases, with 9 bases between them. The germline CDR1 and CDR2 sequences are MDHEN and SYDVKM. This CDR3 is 13 amino acids long. The sequenced template was cDNA made from the entire isolated RNA. Clones were read by immunoSEQ multiplex PCR, and TCRdb kept only the in-frame ones, dropping some. The table includes 860,000 or so clones, 17% detected once. This clone has more than one count but fewer than ten. The J gene is TRBJ2-4, the V gene TRBV28, with no clear D. The TCR originated in a woman aged 18-29 years in good health. The specimen sequenced was naive CD4+ T cells from blood. The CDR3 protein is CASRRANKNIQYF. CDR3 sequence (DNA): TGTGCCAGCAGAAGAGCGAACAAAAACATTCAGTACTTC. The full variable domain, completed using reference TRBV28 and TRBJ2-4, is DVKVTQSSRYLVKRTGEKVFLECVQDMDHENMFWYRQDPGLGLRLIYFSYDVKMKEKGDIPEGYSVSREKKERFSLILESASTNQTSMYLCASRRANKNIQYFGAGTRLSVL.